This TCR gamma chain appears in the sequencing data of a study of gamma-delta chains in newborns, infants, children (dated 2019 in TCRdb). Notes on the research overall: According to the study title, microbial exposure causes polyclonal expansion of innate gammadelta T cells right after birth. How innate gammadelta T cell populations in human newborns were shaped by microbial exposure immediately after birth was investigated in the study.

The CDR3 has 23 amino acids, counting the end cysteine and phenylalanine. CDR1 and CDR2 (GITISATS, ISYDGTV) derive from the germline V gene (reference sequence). TCRdb lists the instrument as Illumina MiSeq. TCRdb called clones from the public reads with CATT, and repeated DNA sequences were later combined into one row. The sample has approximately 57 gamma-chain clones on record. Note on this clone: There is no known antigen for this receptor. The DNA is left out, because the CDR3 cannot be placed on it with certainty; the CDR3 is given as TCRdb lists it.

Material: blood, obtained at baseline. No call exists for the J gene, whereas the V gene is TRGV9. The TCR comes from a child who received the measles vaccine. This table probably holds off-target reads from a library built for another chain. The CDR3 here reads CACDTVGLWDTRQMFFGTGIKLF.